Listed below are T cell receptor beta chains from one sample, sequenced in a study of patients and donors after allogeneic stem cell transplantation. TCRdb re-derived calls from the RT-PCR reads in MiXCR, one entry per CDR3 protein. Of approximately 90,000 distinct CDR3 sequences in the sample, roughly 5.1% are singletons; the top ten hold about 2.8%. Material: blood, either unsorted or a sorted T cell fraction (not recorded which). All receptors come from a human donor who was either an allogeneic HSCT recipient or a stem cell or donor lymphocyte infusion donor (not recorded which). It is not recorded whose cells these are; they may come from a transplant donor. The CDR3 runs from the conserved cysteine through the conserved F or W. The D gene is left open where the match is weak. Where a row states a size, it is once, few, many or the class of an expanded clone; other rows omit it.

clone size,D gene,V gene,J gene,CDR3 protein,CDR3 DNA
many,TRBD1,TRBV20-1,TRBJ1-2,CSASRTGFRGYTF,TGCAGTGCTAGTCGGACAGGGTTCCGCGGCTACACCTTC
many,NA,TRBV29-1,TRBJ2-4,CSVQSGLNIQYF,TGCAGCGTTCAATCAGGGTTGAACATTCAGTACTTC
NA,NA,TRBV19,TRBJ2-5,CASRRGGQETQYF,TGTGCCAGTCGGCGGGGAGGACAAGAGACCCAGTACTTC
many,NA,TRBV28,TRBJ2-7,CATTTHGNEQYF,TGTGCCACGACTACCCACGGGAACGAGCAGTACTTC
many,NA,TRBV18,TRBJ1-1,CASLGDTEAFF,TGTGCCAGCTTGGGAGACACTGAAGCTTTCTTT
many,NA,TRBV5-4,TRBJ2-1,CASSPGIFRGRHNEQFF,TGTGCCAGCAGCCCGGGGATCTTTCGGGGACGACACAATGAGCAGTTCTTC
many,NA,TRBV7-3,TRBJ1-4,CASSDGGKLFF,TGTGCCAGCAGCGACGGGGGGAAACTGTTTTTT
many,NA,TRBV5-1,TRBJ2-2,CASSLRGSTNTGELFF,TGCGCCAGCAGCTTGAGGGGCAGTACGAACACCGGGGAGCTGTTTTTT
many,TRBD2,TRBV12-3/TRBV12-4,TRBJ2-1,CASSLGLPANNEQFF,TGTGCCAGCAGTCTGGGACTACCTGCTAACAATGAGCAGTTCTTC
many,TRBD2,TRBV28,TRBJ2-2,CASSLRLAVTGELFF,TGTGCCAGCAGTCTTCGGCTAGCGGTCACCGGGGAGCTGTTTTTT
many,NA,TRBV9,TRBJ1-1,CASSRAGLLNTEAFF,TGTGCCAGCAGCCGGGCGGGGCTGTTGAACACTGAAGCTTTCTTT
few,TRBD1,TRBV5-1,TRBJ1-2,CASSPGTGNYGYTF,TGCGCCAGCAGCCCCGGGACAGGGAACTATGGCTACACCTTC
NA,NA,TRBV28,TRBJ1-1,CASSERGGDTEAFF,TGTGCCAGCAGTGAAAGGGGCGGTGACACTGAAGCTTTCTTT
NA,NA,TRBV7-8,TRBJ2-1,CASRATVSSYNEQFF,TGTGCCAGCAGGGCGACAGTTAGCTCCTACAATGAGCAGTTCTTC